A single count supports the clone carrying this TCR beta chain. This CDR3 is 15 amino acids long. The J segment lost 4 bases and the V segment lost 4 bases, leaving 10 bases of the junction unmatched. CDR1 and CDR2 (germline): SQVTM, ANQGSEA. This sample is part of a study of blood T cell repertoires in COVID-19. Only in-frame clones appear in the TCRdb table, and some are missing; sequencing was by immunoSEQ multiplex PCR. The sample has about 170,000 clones; 85% are singletons. The chain couples TRBV29-1 to TRBJ1-5, with TRBD1 matching over 7 bases. Material: peripheral blood. The receptor was isolated from a human donor with acute or convalescent COVID-19. The donor label of this sample is uncertain. CDR3 sequence: CSVAPGTGANQPQHF. CDR3 bases: TGCAGCGTTGCACCCGGTACAGGGGCTAATCAGCCCCAGCATTTT. Supplemented by reference TRBV29-1 and TRBJ1-5, the full variable domain reads SAVISQKPSRDICQRGTSLTIQCQVDSQVTMMFWYRQQPGQSLTLIATANQGSEATYESGFVIDKFPISRPNLTFSTLTVSNMSPEDSSIYLCSVAPGTGANQPQHFGDGTRLSIL.